One sample yielded the 17 T cell receptor beta chains listed below, sequenced in a study of shared clonotypes between healthy human individuals. The protocol was immunoSEQ multiplex PCR, while the TCRdb copy is restricted to in-frame clones and leaves out a portion. The table has approximately 2.4 million clones, approximately 94% seen once; the top ten hold more than 0.1%. Sample: naive CD4+ T cells sorted from blood. Subset indicated: CD45RA+ positively selected. These receptors were collected from a man younger than 35 in good health.

The chain recombines TRBV5-1 with TRBJ1-4; D is unresolved. CDR3 length: 15 residues. V dropped 4 bases and J dropped 0 bases, with 10 bases sitting between them. In germline, CDR1 is SGHRS, CDR2 YFSETQ. The CDR3 region is CASSAEGATNEKLFF. Here the CDR3 DNA reads TGCGCCAGCAGCGCAGAGGGAGCAACTAATGAAAAACTGTTTTTT.

This clone was observed once. The chain recombines TRBV6-6 with TRBJ2-5; no definite D call. CDR3 length: 13 amino acids. Germline CDR1 is MNHNY and CDR2 is SVGAGI (reference sequence). Deletions cut 4 bases from V and 4 bases from J, with 10 bases between. This chain's CDR3 is CASSSTSRETQYF. DNA for the CDR3: TGTGCCAGCAGTTCTACCTCACGAGAGACCCAGTACTTC.

The genes are TRBV12-5 and TRBJ2-7, with 8 bases fitting TRBD1. Germline CDR1 reads LGHNT; CDR2 reads FRNRAP. CDR3 length: 15 amino acids. Trimming cost V 1 base and J 3 bases; bases outside gene matches: 5. The CDR3 protein is CASGLANGQGYEQYF. The CDR3, as DNA: TGTGCTAGTGGTTTGGCAAATGGACAGGGCTACGAGCAGTACTTC.

The V gene is TRBV19, the J gene TRBJ2-7; 9 bases are a match to TRBD1. The V and J ends lost 4 bases and 7 bases, in that order; junction bases with no gene match: 8. CDR1 and CDR2 from the germline V gene are LNHDA and SQIVND (reference sequence). CDR3 size: 14 residues. The CDR3 bases are TGTGCCAGTAGTACCCGGGACAGGGCTCGGGAGCAGTACTTC. Translating gives CASSTRDRAREQYF.

Of note for this clone: At one end, the junction sequence differs from germline, possibly due to a read error. The chain joins TRBV7-7 to TRBJ2-1, with 7 positions matching TRBD1. The CDR3 runs to 15 residues. Germline values: CDR1 SSHAT, CDR2 FNYEAQ (reference sequence). The CDR3 bases are TGTGCTAGCAGCGGTTGGGACAGAGATTACAATGAGCAGTTCTTC. Protein sequence: CASSGWDRDYNEQFF.

This chain connects TRBV9 to TRBJ1-4; D is unclear. Trimming took 2 bases from V and 0 from J, leaving 11 bases between them. Looked up from germline, CDR1 is SGDLS and CDR2 is YYNGEE. There are 16 residues in the CDR3. DNA for the CDR3: TGTGCCAGCAGCGTCGGCAGGCAAGCAACTAATGAAAAACTGTTTTTT. As protein: CASSVGRQATNEKLFF.

The chain recombines TRBV7-9 with TRBJ1-3; D remains unclear. Germline V lookup: CDR1 SEHNR, CDR2 FQNEAQ (reference sequence). Trimming pared 5 bases from V and 9 bases from J, leaving 11 bases between. This CDR3 contains 12 residues. In DNA, the CDR3 is TGTGCCAGCAGCCTCGACGGGAGCACCATATATTTT. This translates into CASSLDGSTIYF.

J is TRBJ2-5 and V is TRBV11-2; tentatively, D is TRBD1 (6 bases). The ends were cut back, 6 bases at V and 2 bases at J, with 13 bases in the middle. The CDR3 totals 14 residues. CDR1 and CDR2 from the germline V gene are SGHAT and FQNNGV. This CDR3 is CASSFTRGQETQYF. CDR3 nucleotides: TGTGCCAGCAGTTTTACCAGGGGTCAAGAGACCCAGTACTTC. The whole variable domain, remainder taken from reference TRBV11-2 and TRBJ2-5, is EAGVAQSPRYKIIEKRQSVAFWCNPISGHATLYWYQQILGQGPKLLIQFQNNGVVDDSQLPKDRFSAERLKGVDSTLKIQPAKLEDSAVYLCASSFTRGQETQYFGPGTRLLVL.

This chain connects TRBV12-5 to TRBJ2-3, with D hard to call. CDR3 length: 15 residues. The germline gives CDR1 LGHNT, CDR2 FRNRAP. The V and J ends lost 4 bases and 0 bases respectively, with 11 bases between them. CDR3 bases: TGTGCTAGTGGTTCTCCCACTATTAGCACAGATACGCAGTATTTT. It codes for CASGSPTISTDTQYF.

The V call is TRBV28, the J call TRBJ2-7; D remains ambiguous. This CDR3 contains 14 residues. Germline CDR1 is MDHEN and CDR2 is SYDVKM. Trimming cost V 6 bases and J 4 bases, with 16 bases left between them. In nucleotides, the CDR3 is TGTGCCAGCAGCCCTGACCCTACTAAATACGAGCAGTACTTC. Its translation is CASSPDPTKYEQYF.

A single count supports this clone. The chain carries TRBV5-5 and TRBJ2-3; 7 nucleotides agree with TRBD1. Germline CDR1 and CDR2: SGHKS and YYEKEE (reference sequence). The CDR3 has 14 amino acids. V trimming: 4 bases; J trimming: 2 bases; junction bases outside the gene matches: 4. The CDR3 DNA reads TGTGCCAGCAGCGTCGGACAGGCCACAGATACGCAGTATTTT. Protein: CASSVGQATDTQYF.

Remarks on this clone: Additional DNA sequences in this sample encode the identical CDR3. The V gene is TRBV19, the J gene TRBJ1-5; maybe TRBD1 (5 bases). Germline V lookup: CDR1 LNHDA, CDR2 SQIVND (reference sequence). V lost 2 bases and J 5 bases, leaving 7 bases between the germline ends. CDR3 length: 13 residues. The CDR3 DNA reads as TGTGCCAGTAGTATACGCAGGGATCAGCCCCAGCATTTT. Protein product: CASSIRRDQPQHF.

V and J are TRBV28 and TRBJ2-7; D is ambiguous. Trimming removed 6 bases from V and 2 bases from J, with 17 bases in between. The length of the CDR3 is 15 residues. The germline V gene has CDR1 MDHEN and CDR2 SYDVKM. Here the CDR3 reads CASSLRPSGPYEQYF. The CDR3 nucleotides read TGTGCCAGCAGCCTTCGGCCGTCAGGCCCCTACGAGCAGTACTTC.

V gene TRBV30 combines with J gene TRBJ2-1; no definite D call. Trimming took off 5 bases at V and 0 bases at J, with 11 bases between the two ends. Per germline, CDR1 GTSNPN and CDR2 SVGIG (reference sequence). This CDR3 has 14 amino acids. CDR3 DNA: TGTGCCTGGGTAGGGCTGAGCTCCTACAATGAGCAGTTCTTC. Residues: CAWVGLSSYNEQFF.

The chain couples TRBV6-6 to TRBJ2-1; 11 bases agree with TRBD2. The CDR3 totals 15 residues. Unmatched junction bases numbered 4, after V lost 5 bases and J lost 4 bases. CDR1 MNHNY and CDR2 SVGAGI come from the germline V gene (reference sequence). The CDR3 DNA follows: TGTGCCAGCAGTCCTCTAGCGGGGGGTTACAATGAGCAGTTCTTC. It is translated as CASSPLAGGYNEQFF.

This sequence joins TRBV6-6 and TRBJ1-1, with D tentatively TRBD1 (5 bases). V was shortened by 4 bases and J by 4 bases, with 13 bases between the two germline ends. This CDR3 is built from 14 residues. CDR1 MNHNY and CDR2 SVGAGI come from the germline V gene (reference sequence). CDR3 region: CASSSGRSITEAFF. For the CDR3, the DNA is TGTGCCAGCAGTTCGGGACGAAGTATCACTGAAGCTTTCTTT.

The chain is built from TRBV10-1 and TRBJ2-7; the D call may be TRBD1 or TRBD2 (5 bases each). With 5 bases removed from V and 7 bases from J, the gap between germline ends came to 18 bases. The germline gives CDR1 WNHNN, CDR2 SYGVQD (reference sequence). The CDR3 covers 14 residues. The CDR3 DNA sequence: TGCGCCAGCAGTTCGGGACCGGCATTCGGTGAGCAGTACTTC. It codes for CASSSGPAFGEQYF.